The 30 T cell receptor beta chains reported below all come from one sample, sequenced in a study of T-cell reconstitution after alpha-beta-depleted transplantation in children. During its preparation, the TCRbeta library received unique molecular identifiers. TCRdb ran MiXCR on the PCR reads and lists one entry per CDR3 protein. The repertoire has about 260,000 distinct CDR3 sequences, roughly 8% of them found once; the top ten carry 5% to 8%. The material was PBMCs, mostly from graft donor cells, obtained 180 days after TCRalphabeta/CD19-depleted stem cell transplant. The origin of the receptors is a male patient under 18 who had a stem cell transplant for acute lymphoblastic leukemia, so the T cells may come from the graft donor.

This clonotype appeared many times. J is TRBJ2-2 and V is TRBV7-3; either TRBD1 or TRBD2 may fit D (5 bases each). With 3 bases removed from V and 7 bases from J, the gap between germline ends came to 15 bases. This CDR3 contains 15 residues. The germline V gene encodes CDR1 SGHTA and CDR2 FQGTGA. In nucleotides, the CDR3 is TGTGCCAGCAGCTTGATGGGGGAGAGAGGCGGGGAGCTGTTTTTT. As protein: CASSLMGERGGELFF.

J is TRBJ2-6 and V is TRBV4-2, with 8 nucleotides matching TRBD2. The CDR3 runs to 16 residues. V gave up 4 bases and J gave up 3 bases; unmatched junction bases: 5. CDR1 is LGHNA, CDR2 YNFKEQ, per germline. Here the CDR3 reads CASSPGGGLGANVLTF. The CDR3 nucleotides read TGTGCCAGCAGCCCCGGGGGGGGGCTTGGGGCCAACGTCCTGACTTTC.

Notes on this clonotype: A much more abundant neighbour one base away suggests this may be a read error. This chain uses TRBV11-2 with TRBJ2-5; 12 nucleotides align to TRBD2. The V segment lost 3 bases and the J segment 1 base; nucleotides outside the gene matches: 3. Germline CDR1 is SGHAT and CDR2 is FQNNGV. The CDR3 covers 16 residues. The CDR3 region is CASSFGLAGIQETQYF. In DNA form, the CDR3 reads TGTGCCAGCAGCTTCGGACTAGCGGGGATCCAAGAGACCCAGTACTTC.

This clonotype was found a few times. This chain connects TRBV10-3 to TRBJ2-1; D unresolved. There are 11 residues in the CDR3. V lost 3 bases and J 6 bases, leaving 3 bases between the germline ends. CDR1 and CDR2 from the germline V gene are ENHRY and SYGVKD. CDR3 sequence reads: CAISDCNEQFF. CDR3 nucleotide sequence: TGTGCCATCAGTGACTGCAATGAGCAGTTCTTC.

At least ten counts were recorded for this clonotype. The CDR3: CASTSGGASGELFF. For the CDR3, the DNA is TGTGCCAGCACTAGCGGGGGGGCCTCCGGGGAGCTGTTTTTT. The chain carries TRBV12-3 or TRBV12-4 and TRBJ2-2; 12 bases are a match to TRBD2. V trimming: 7 bases; J trimming: 6 bases; junction bases outside the gene matches: 3. The CDR3 has 14 amino acids.

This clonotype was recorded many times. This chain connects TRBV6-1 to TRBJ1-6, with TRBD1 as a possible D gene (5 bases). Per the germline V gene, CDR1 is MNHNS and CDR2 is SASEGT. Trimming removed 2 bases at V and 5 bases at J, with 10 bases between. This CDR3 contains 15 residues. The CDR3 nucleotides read TGTGCCAGCAGTGAACGGGGACGGAATAATTCACCCCTCCACTTT. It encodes CASSERGRNNSPLHF.

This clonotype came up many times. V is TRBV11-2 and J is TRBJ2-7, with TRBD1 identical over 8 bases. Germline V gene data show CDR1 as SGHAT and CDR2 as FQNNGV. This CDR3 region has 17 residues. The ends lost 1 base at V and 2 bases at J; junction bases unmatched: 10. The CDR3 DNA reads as TGTGCCAGCAGCTTAGGTCTTAGGGACAGGCGTACCTACGAGCAGTACTTC. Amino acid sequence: CASSLGLRDRRTYEQYF.

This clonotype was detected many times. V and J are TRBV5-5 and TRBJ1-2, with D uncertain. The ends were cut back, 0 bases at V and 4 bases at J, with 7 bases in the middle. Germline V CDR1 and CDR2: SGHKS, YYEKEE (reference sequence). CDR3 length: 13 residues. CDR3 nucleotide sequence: TGTGCCAGCAGCTTGGAGAGGAGCTATGGCTACACCTTC. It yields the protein CASSLERSYGYTF.

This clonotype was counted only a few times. This chain's CDR3 is CASSPRGREKSGANVLTF. CDR3 sequence (DNA): TGTGCCAGCAGCCCCCGGGGCAGGGAAAAGTCTGGGGCCAACGTCCTGACTTTC. The chain uses TRBV9 and TRBJ2-6; perhaps D is TRBD1 or TRBD2 (5 bases each). In germline, CDR1 is SGDLS, CDR2 YYNGEE. Deletions cut 4 bases from V and 1 base from J, with 18 bases between. The CDR3 is 18 amino acids.

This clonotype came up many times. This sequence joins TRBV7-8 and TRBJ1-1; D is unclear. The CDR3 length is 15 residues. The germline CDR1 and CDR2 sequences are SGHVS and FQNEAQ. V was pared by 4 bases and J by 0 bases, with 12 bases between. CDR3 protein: CASSSPIRVNTEAFF. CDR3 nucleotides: TGTGCCAGCAGCTCCCCGATAAGAGTGAACACTGAAGCTTTCTTT.

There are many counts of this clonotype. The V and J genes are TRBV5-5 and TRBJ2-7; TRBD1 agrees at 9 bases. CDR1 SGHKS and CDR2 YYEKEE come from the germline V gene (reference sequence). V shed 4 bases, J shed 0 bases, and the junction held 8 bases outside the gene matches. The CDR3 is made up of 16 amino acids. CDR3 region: CASSAEGTGFSYEQYF. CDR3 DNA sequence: TGTGCCAGCAGCGCGGAGGGGACAGGGTTCTCCTACGAGCAGTACTTC.

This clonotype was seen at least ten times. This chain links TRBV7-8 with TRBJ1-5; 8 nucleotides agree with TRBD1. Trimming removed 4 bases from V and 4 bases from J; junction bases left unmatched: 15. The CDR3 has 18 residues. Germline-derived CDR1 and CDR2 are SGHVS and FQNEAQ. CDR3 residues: CASSSRVLGQGQNQPQHF. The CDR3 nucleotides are TGTGCCAGCAGCTCACGCGTCCTTGGACAGGGCCAAAATCAGCCCCAGCATTTT.

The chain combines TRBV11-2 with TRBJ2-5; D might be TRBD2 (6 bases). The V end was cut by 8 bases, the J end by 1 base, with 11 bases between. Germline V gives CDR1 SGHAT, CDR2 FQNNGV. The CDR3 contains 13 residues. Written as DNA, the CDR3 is TGTGCCAGCGGGGCGGGATTCCAAGAGACCCAGTACTTC. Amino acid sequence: CASGAGFQETQYF.

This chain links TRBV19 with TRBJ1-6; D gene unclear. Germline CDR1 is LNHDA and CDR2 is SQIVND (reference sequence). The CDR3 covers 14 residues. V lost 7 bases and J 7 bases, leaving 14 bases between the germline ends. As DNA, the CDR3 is TGTGCCAGTAAGGGAGGGTCCGGGAATTCACCCCTCCACTTT. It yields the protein CASKGGSGNSPLHF.

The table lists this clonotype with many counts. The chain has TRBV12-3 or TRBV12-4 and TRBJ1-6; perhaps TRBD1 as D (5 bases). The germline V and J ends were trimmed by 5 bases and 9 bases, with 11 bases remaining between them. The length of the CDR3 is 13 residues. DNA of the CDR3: TGTGCCAGCAGTGTCAGGGTTGGTTCACCCCTCCACTTT. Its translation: CASSVRVGSPLHF.

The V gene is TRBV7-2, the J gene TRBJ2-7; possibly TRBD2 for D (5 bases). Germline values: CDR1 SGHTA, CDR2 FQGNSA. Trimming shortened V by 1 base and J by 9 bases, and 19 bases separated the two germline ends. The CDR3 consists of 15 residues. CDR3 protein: CASSLDRESGRGQYF. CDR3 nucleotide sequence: TGTGCCAGCAGCTTAGATCGGGAATCAGGCAGAGGGCAGTACTTC. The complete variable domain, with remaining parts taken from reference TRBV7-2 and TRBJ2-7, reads GAGVSQSPSNKVTEKGKDVELRCDPISGHTALYWYRQSLGQGLEFLIYFQGNSAPDKSGLPSDRFSAERTGGSVSTLTIQRTQQEDSAVYLCASSLDRESGRGQYFGPGTRLTVT.

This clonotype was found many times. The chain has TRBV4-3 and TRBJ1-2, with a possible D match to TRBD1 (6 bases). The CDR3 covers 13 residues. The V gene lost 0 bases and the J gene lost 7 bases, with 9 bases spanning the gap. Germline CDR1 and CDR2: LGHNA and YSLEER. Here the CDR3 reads CASSQDNRAGYTF. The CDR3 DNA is TGCGCCAGCAGCCAAGACAACAGGGCTGGCTACACCTTC.

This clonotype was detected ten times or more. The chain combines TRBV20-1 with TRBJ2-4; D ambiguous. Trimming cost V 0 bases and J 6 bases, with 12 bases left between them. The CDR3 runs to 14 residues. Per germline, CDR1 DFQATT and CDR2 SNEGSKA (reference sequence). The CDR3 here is CSARDKGLGNIQYF. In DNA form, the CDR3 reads TGCAGTGCTAGAGATAAAGGGCTGGGAAACATTCAGTACTTC.

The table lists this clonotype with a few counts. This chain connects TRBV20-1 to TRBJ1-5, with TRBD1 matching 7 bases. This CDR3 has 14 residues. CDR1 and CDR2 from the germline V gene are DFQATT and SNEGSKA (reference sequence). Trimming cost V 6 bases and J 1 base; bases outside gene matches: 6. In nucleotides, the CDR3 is TGCAGTGCCAGGGGGGGGATGAGCAATCAGCCCCAGCATTTT. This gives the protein CSARGGMSNQPQHF.

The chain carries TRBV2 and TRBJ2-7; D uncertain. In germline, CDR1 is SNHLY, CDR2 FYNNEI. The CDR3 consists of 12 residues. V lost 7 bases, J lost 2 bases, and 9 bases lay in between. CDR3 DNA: TGTGCCAGCACCACCAAACCCTACGAGCAGTACTTC. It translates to CASTTKPYEQYF.

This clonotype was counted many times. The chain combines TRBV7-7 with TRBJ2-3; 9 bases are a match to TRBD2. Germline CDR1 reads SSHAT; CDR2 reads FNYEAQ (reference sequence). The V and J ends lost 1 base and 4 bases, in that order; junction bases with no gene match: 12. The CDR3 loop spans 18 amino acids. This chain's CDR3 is CASSLVPLGGGAADTQYF. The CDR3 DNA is TGTGCCAGCAGCTTAGTGCCCCTGGGCGGGGGGGCCGCAGATACGCAGTATTTT.

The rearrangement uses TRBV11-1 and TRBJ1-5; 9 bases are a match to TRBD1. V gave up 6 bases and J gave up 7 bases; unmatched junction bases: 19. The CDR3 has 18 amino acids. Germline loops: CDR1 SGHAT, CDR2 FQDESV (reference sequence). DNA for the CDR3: TGTGCCAGCAGTTGGGGGGGACCCGGGACAGGGAGTACCCAGCCCCAGCATTTT. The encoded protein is CASSWGGPGTGSTQPQHF.

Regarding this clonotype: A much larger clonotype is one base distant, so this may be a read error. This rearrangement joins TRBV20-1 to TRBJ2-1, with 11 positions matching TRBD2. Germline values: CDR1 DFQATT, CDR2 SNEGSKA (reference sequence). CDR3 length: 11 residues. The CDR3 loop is CSATVLAGAHF. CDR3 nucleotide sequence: TGCAGTGCTACCGTACTAGCGGGAGCGCACTTC.

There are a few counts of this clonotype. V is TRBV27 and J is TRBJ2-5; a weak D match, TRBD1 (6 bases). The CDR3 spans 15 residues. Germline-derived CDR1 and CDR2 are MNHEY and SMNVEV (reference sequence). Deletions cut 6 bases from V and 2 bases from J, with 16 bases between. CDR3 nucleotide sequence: TGTGCCAGCAGCGTCTCCAGGGGTACACAAGAGACCCAGTACTTC. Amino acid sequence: CASSVSRGTQETQYF.

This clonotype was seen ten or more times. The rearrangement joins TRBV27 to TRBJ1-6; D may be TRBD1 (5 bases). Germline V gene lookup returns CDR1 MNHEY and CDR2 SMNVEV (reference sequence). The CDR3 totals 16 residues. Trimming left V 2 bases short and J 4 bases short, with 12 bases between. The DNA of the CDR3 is TGTGCCAGCAGTTTACGGGGCAGGGTGTATAATTCACCCCTCCACTTT. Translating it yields CASSLRGRVYNSPLHF.

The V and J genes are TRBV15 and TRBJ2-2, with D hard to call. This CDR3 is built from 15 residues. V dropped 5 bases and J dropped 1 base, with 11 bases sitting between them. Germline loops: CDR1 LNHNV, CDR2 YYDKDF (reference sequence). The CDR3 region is CATSSGPRNTGELFF. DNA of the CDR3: TGTGCCACCAGCTCAGGTCCGAGGAACACCGGGGAGCTGTTTTTT.

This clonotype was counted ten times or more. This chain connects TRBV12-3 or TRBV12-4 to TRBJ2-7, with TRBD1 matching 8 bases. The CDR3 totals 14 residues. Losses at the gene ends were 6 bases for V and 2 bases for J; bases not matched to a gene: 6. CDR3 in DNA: TGTGCCAGCAGGAGGACAGGGATACCCTACGAGCAGTACTTC. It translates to CASRRTGIPYEQYF.

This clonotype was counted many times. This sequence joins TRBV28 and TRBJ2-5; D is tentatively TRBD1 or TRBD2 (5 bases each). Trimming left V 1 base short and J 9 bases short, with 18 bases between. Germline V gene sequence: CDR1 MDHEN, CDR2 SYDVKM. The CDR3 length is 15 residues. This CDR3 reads CASSLLSGLRGPQYF. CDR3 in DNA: TGTGCCAGCAGTTTATTATCAGGGTTAAGAGGGCCCCAGTACTTC. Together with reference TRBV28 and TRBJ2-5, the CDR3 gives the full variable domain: DVKVTQSSRYLVKRTGEKVFLECVQDMDHENMFWYRQDPGLGLRLIYFSYDVKMKEKGDIPEGYSVSREKKERFSLILESASTNQTSMYLCASSLLSGLRGPQYFGPGTRLLVL.

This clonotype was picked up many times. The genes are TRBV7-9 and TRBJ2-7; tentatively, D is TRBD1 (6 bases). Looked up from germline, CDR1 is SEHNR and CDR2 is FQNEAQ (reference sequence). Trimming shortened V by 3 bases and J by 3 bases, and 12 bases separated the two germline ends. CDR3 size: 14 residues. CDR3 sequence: CASSFTGPSYEQYF. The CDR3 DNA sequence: TGTGCCAGCAGCTTTACAGGGCCGAGCTACGAGCAGTACTTC.

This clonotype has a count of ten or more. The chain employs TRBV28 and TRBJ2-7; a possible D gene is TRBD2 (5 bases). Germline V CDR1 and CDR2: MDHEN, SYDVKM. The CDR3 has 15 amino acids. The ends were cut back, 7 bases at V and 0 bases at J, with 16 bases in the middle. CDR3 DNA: TGTGCCAGCAAAATTAGCGTCGGGGTCTCCTACGAGCAGTACTTC. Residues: CASKISVGVSYEQYF.